The next 8 T cell receptor beta chains were all read from a single sample in a study of identical twins. TCRdb redid the calling of the 5' RACE reads with MiXCR, one entry per CDR3 protein. This table has about 810,000 distinct CDR3 sequences, 10% to 15% appearing once. These data also formed part of another study, on yellow fever vaccine responses in identical twins.

Sequenced material: PBMCs. The receptors were sampled from a woman younger than 30 in good health.

The rearrangement uses TRBV6-6 and TRBJ2-1; D may correspond to TRBD1 or TRBD2 (7 bases each). There are 14 residues in the CDR3. Germline assignment: CDR1 MNHNY and CDR2 SVGAGI (reference sequence). V was clipped by 8 bases and J by 7 bases, with 18 bases between them. CDR3 DNA: TGTGCCAGCGGAACGAACAGGGGAGGGAATGAGCAGTTCTTC. Translating gives CASGTNRGGNEQFF.

In its sample, this clonotype was seen a few times. This chain connects TRBV28 to TRBJ2-7; 8 nucleotides match TRBD1. This CDR3 has 15 amino acids. Per germline, CDR1 MDHEN and CDR2 SYDVKM. Unmatched junction bases numbered 8, after V lost 5 bases and J lost 2 bases. As DNA, the CDR3 is TGTGCCAGCAGTACCAGACAGGGGATTACCTACGAGCAGTACTTC. As protein: CASSTRQGITYEQYF.

This clonotype has at least ten counts. This sequence joins TRBV5-5 and TRBJ2-5; D unresolved. Germline V gene lookup returns CDR1 SGHKS and CDR2 YYEKEE (reference sequence). V was shortened by 1 base and J by 5 bases, with 9 bases between the two germline ends. The CDR3 extends over 13 amino acids. The CDR3 nucleotides are TGTGCCAGCAGCTTGTTCCTTTGGGAGACCCAGTACTTC. Translating it yields CASSLFLWETQYF.

A single count supports this clonotype. The rearrangement uses TRBV5-4 and TRBJ2-1; 16 positions agree with TRBD2. V was pared by 4 bases and J by 7 bases, with 8 bases of the junction left unmatched. The CDR3 consists of 17 residues. Germline values: CDR1 SGHNT, CDR2 YYREEE (reference sequence). The CDR3 coding sequence is TGTGCCAGCAGCCCGGATGGGACTAGCGGGAGGGGGAATGAGCAGTTCTTC. Residues: CASSPDGTSGRGNEQFF.

This clonotype came up a few times. The chain uses TRBV29-1 and TRBJ1-6; 7 positions agree with TRBD1. Germline CDR1 is SQVTM and CDR2 is ANQGSEA. This CDR3 is built from 13 residues. J was trimmed by 7 bases and V by 7 bases; bases with no gene match: 7. The CDR3 nucleotides read TGCAGCGCGACAGGGTGGAAGAATTCACCCCTCCACTTT. It translates to CSATGWKNSPLHF.

This sequence joins TRBV6-1 and TRBJ2-3; TRBD1 or TRBD2 may be the D gene (5 bases each). The CDR3 is made up of 16 amino acids. The V end lost 5 bases, the J end lost 0 bases, and 15 bases lay between the germline ends. The V gene's germline CDR1 is MNHNS and CDR2 SASEGT. CDR3 in amino acids: CASSPRDGLSTDTQYF. The CDR3 bases are TGTGCCAGCAGTCCCAGGGACGGGCTCAGCACAGATACGCAGTATTTT.

The chain uses TRBV28 and TRBJ2-7; 8 bases fit TRBD1. This CDR3 region has 16 residues. Per germline, CDR1 MDHEN and CDR2 SYDVKM. Trimming cost V 5 bases and J 2 bases; bases outside gene matches: 11. CDR3 in amino acids: CASSPLGQGLTYEQYF. In nucleotides, the CDR3 is TGTGCCAGCAGTCCCCTAGGACAGGGCCTAACCTACGAGCAGTACTTC.

This clonotype was counted a few times. V is TRBV5-1 and J is TRBJ2-5; D is unresolved. Per the germline V gene, CDR1 is SGHRS and CDR2 is YFSETQ. CDR3 length: 14 residues. The V gene lost 0 bases and the J gene lost 1 base, with 7 bases spanning the gap. The CDR3 here is CASSLAAPQETQYF. The CDR3 DNA follows: TGCGCCAGCAGCTTGGCCGCCCCCCAAGAGACCCAGTACTTC.